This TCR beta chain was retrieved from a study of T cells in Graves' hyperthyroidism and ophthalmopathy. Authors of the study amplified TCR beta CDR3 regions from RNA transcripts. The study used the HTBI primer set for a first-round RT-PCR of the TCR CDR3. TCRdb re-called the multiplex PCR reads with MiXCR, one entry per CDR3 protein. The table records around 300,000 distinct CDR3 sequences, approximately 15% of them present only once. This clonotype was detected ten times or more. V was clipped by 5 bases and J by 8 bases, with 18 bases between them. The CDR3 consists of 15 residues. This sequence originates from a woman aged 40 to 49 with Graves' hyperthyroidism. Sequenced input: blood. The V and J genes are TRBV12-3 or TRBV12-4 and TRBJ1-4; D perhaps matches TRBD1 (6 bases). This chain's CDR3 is CASSGRDTGGEKLFF. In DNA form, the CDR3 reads TGTGCCAGCAGTGGGCGGGACACAGGAGGGGAAAAACTGTTTTTT.